The rows below give T cell receptor beta chains drawn from one sample of a study of shared clonotypes between healthy human individuals. TCRdb keeps only in-frame clones here, not all; method: immunoSEQ multiplex PCR. The table has more than 550,000 clones, 90% seen once; the top ten hold more than 30%. The sequenced sample was memory CD8+ T cells from PBMCs. The origin of the receptors is a man aged 18 to 30 in good health. Some clones in this sample may be carry-over from other donors' samples. Both conserved end residues are part of each CDR3. A D gene is named only where the DNA matches it firmly. Only part of the rows carry a size: once, few, many, or a class if the clone is expanded.

TRBJ2-5 | NA | NA | TRBV6-1 | TGTGCCAGCAGTGAGTGGGGGGCCGTGGAGACCCAGTACTTC | CASSEWGAVETQYF
TRBJ2-1 | NA | TRBD1 | TRBV11-2 | TGTGCCAGCAGCCGGGACAGGATAACCTCCTACAATGAGCAGTTCTTC | CASSRDRITSYNEQFF
TRBJ1-1 | NA | NA | TRBV5-6 | TGTGCCAGCAGCTTGGGTAACAGGATGAACACTGAAGCTTTCTTT | CASSLGNRMNTEAFF
TRBJ2-1 | NA | NA | TRBV13 | TGTGCCAGCAGCTTAGGGGCCTCAGGTTACAATGAGCAGTTCTTC | CASSLGASGYNEQFF
TRBJ1-2 | NA | NA | TRBV9 | TGTGCCAGCAGCGTACAGGGAGCTCTAGGCTACACCTTC | CASSVQGALGYTF
TRBJ2-1 | NA | NA | TRBV25-1 | TGTGCCAGCAGTCCCGGGGCCAATTCCTACAATGAGCAGTTCTTC | CASSPGANSYNEQFF
TRBJ1-1 | once | TRBD1 | TRBV9 | TGTGCCAGCAGCCCCCGGGACAGCGGAACTGAAGCTTTCTTT | CASSPRDSGTEAFF
TRBJ1-2 | NA | NA | TRBV9 | TGTGCCAGCAGCGTAGTACCGGTTCCTAACTATGGCTACACCTTC | CASSVVPVPNYGYTF
TRBJ2-1 | once | NA | TRBV5-3 | TGTGCCGAACGGTCTGGGGTCCCTCCGGGAGAGCAGTTCTTC | CAERSGVPPGEQFF
TRBJ2-1 | NA | NA | TRBV27 | TGTGCCAGCAGCCCTAACCCGCGAGGCGGGAAGGGTAATGGTAACGATGAGCAGTTCTTC | CASSPNPRGGKGNGNDEQFF
TRBJ2-5 | NA | NA | TRBV14 | TGTGCCAGCAGCCAAGTCGGAGAGACCCAGTACTTC | CASSQVGETQYF
TRBJ2-5 | NA | NA | TRBV7-9 | TGTGCCAGCAGCCTCCGGGACATGATACAAGAGACCCAGTACTTC | CASSLRDMIQETQYF
TRBJ2-1 | NA | NA | TRBV9 | TGTGCCAGCAGCGTGCCCGGAGAGGGAGGAGTCCGGTATGGCAATGAGCAGTTCTTC | CASSVPGEGGVRYGNEQFF
TRBJ2-1 | once | NA | TRBV4-3 | TGCGCCAGCAGCCCCCTCCAGGGAGCCTACAATGAGCAGTTCTTC | CASSPLQGAYNEQFF
TRBJ2-1 | NA | NA | TRBV11-2 | TGTGCCAGCAGAATAAACAATGAGCAGTTCTTC | CASRINNEQFF
TRBJ1-2 | NA | TRBD1 | TRBV9 | TGTGCCAGCAGCCCCGGGACAGGGCCCTATGGCTACACCTTC | CASSPGTGPYGYTF
TRBJ1-5 | NA | NA | TRBV28 | TGTGCCAGCTCATCCTATCAGCCCCAGCATTTT | CASSSYQPQHF
TRBJ2-1 | NA | TRBD1 | TRBV11-3 | TGTGCCAGCAGTGACCGGGACAGGGGATATGAGCAGTTCTTC | CASSDRDRGYEQFF
TRBJ2-5 | NA | TRBD1 | TRBV15 | TGTGCCACCAGCAGAGATCCGGCAGGGGGCCAAGAGACCCAGTACTTC | CATSRDPAGGQETQYF
TRBJ2-1 | NA | TRBD2 | TRBV7-9 | TGTGCCAGCGAATCCAAGCGGGAGACTGGGTACTACAATGAGCAGTTCTTC | CASESKRETGYYNEQFF
TRBJ2-7 | NA | TRBD1 | TRBV7-9 | TGTGCCAGCAGCTACTTCGACAGGGCCTACGAGCAGTACTTC | CASSYFDRAYEQYF
TRBJ1-4 | NA | NA | TRBV25-1 | TGTGCCAGCAGTGATATTACGAGTAGTTTGGAGGAAAAACTGTTTTTT | CASSDITSSLEEKLFF
TRBJ2-3 | NA | NA | TRBV2 | TGTGCCAGCGGAAATCGGGGAACTAGCACAGATACGCAGTATTTT | CASGNRGTSTDTQYF
TRBJ2-1 | NA | NA | TRBV28 | TGTGCCAGCAGAAGGACAGAATACAATGAGCAGTTCTTC | CASRRTEYNEQFF
TRBJ1-1 | NA | TRBD1 | TRBV7-9 | TGTGCCAGCAGCTTGCAGGGGGTGAACACTGAAGCTTTCTTT | CASSLQGVNTEAFF
TRBJ2-1 | NA | NA | TRBV28 | TGTGCCAGCAGTTTTCCGGGGCGCTCCTACAATGAGCAGTTCTTC | CASSFPGRSYNEQFF
TRBJ2-7 | NA | NA | TRBV7-2 | TGTGCCAGCAGCGACTCGGTCGGGTCATATCGGGGGTACTTC | CASSDSVGSYRGYF
TRBJ1-5 | NA | NA | TRBV13 | TGTGCCAGCAGCTTAGGACGGGGCAATCAGCCCCAGCATTTT | CASSLGRGNQPQHF
TRBJ2-7 | NA | NA | TRBV28 | TGTGCCAGCAGGACAGAATACGAGCAGTACTTC | CASRTEYEQYF
TRBJ1-5 | NA | NA | TRBV4-2 | TGTGCCAGCAGCCGAACCTGGGACCGCGATCAGCCCCAGCATTTT | CASSRTWDRDQPQHF
TRBJ1-1 | NA | TRBD1 | TRBV5-8 | TGTGCCAGCAGTGGACCAGGGGGCCGGAACACTGAAGCTTTCTTT | CASSGPGGRNTEAFF
TRBJ2-1 | NA | NA | TRBV7-9 | TGTGCCAGCAGCTTAGGGGGGACTCCTTACAATGAGCAGTTCTTC | CASSLGGTPYNEQFF
TRBJ2-6 | NA | TRBD1 | TRBV5-5 | TGTGCCAGCAGCTCGGACAGGGGGGCTGGGGCCAACGTCCTGACTTTC | CASSSDRGAGANVLTF
TRBJ1-4 | few | NA | TRBV7-8 | TGTGCCAGCAGCACGAGACGGGGCGAGGCTGAAAAACTGTTTTTT | CASSTRRGEAEKLFF
TRBJ2-5 | NA | TRBD1 | TRBV4-3 | TGCGCCAGCAGCCAACTCCAGGGGGCGCGGAAGACCCAGTACTTC | CASSQLQGARKTQYF
TRBJ1-2 | NA | NA | TRBV7-9 | TGTGCCAGCAGCTCCCGCCCGGGCAGGCAAATCCTAACCCTGGGCTACACCTTC | CASSSRPGRQILTLGYTF
TRBJ2-7 | NA | TRBD1 | TRBV28 | TGTGCCAGCAGTATCACAGGGGCCCCCTACGAGCAGTACTTC | CASSITGAPYEQYF
TRBJ2-1 | NA | NA | TRBV4-1 | TGCGCCAGCAGCCAAGATCCACGGGACTCCTACAATAAGCAGTTCTTC | CASSQDPRDSYNKQFF
TRBJ1-1 | NA | NA | TRBV7-2 | TGTGCCAGCAGCTTATTCTCCCGGGGCGATGCTTTCTTT | CASSLFSRGDAFF
TRBJ1-1 | NA | NA | TRBV18 | TGTGCCAGCTCACCAGAACGGGGAAACACTGAAGCTTTCTTT | CASSPERGNTEAFF
TRBJ2-1 | NA | TRBD2 | TRBV19 | TGTGCCAGTAGTATAGGAAGCGGGGGCTCCTACAATGAGCAGTTCTTC | CASSIGSGGSYNEQFF
TRBJ2-7 | NA | NA | TRBV10-1 | TGCGCCAGCAGTAAACCCGGACAGTACGAGCAGTACTTC | CASSKPGQYEQYF
TRBJ2-4 | NA | NA | TRBV28 | TGTGCCAGCAGTCCTGCGTGGACAAATGTGAAAGCCAAAAACATTCAGTACTTC | CASSPAWTNVKAKNIQYF
TRBJ2-1 | NA | NA | TRBV5-1 | TGCGCCAGCAGATTGTTAGAGGCGGAATACTACAATGAGCAGTTCTTC | CASRLLEAEYYNEQFF
TRBJ1-1 | NA | TRBD1 | TRBV27 | TGTGCCAGCAGTCCGACGACAGGGGGGAACACTGAAGCTTTCTTT | CASSPTTGGNTEAFF
TRBJ2-7 | NA | NA | TRBV5-1 | TGCGCCAGCAGCTTGGCCGAAGGGGGTCGACAGTACTTC | CASSLAEGGRQYF
TRBJ1-1 | NA | NA | TRBV2 | TGTGCCAGCAGTGAGCAAACCATGAACACTGAAGCTTTCTTT | CASSEQTMNTEAFF
TRBJ1-2 | NA | NA | TRBV19 | TGTGCCAGTACATTTTCAGGGTTGGTCTATGGCTACACCTTC | CASTFSGLVYGYTF
TRBJ2-1 | once | TRBD1 | TRBV27 | TGTGCCAGCAGTACGGACAGGGAACAGTTCTTC | CASSTDREQFF
TRBJ2-1 | NA | TRBD2 | TRBV7-9 | TGTGCCAGCAGCTTTTCGCTGCTAGCGGGGTACAATGAGCAGTTCTTC | CASSFSLLAGYNEQFF
TRBJ1-2 | once | NA | TRBV28 | TGTGCCAGCACTTACGTGGGGGCACCCGATGGCTACACCTTC | CASTYVGAPDGYTF
TRBJ1-1 | NA | TRBD1 | TRBV13 | TGTGCCAGCAGCACCGGACAGGGGGGCGCTGAAGCTTTCTTT | CASSTGQGGAEAFF
TRBJ2-7 | NA | TRBD1 | TRBV9 | TGTGCCAGCAGCGTAACGGGACAGGGTCGTGGCGAGCAGTACTTC | CASSVTGQGRGEQYF